These 20 T cell receptor beta chains share one sample of origin, sequenced in a study of blood T cell repertoires in COVID-19. Using immunoSEQ multiplex PCR, the repertoire was profiled, and TCRdb retains in-frame clones only, with some absent. Of over 110,000 clones in the sample, around 90% were seen once. Source material: peripheral blood. The receptor set was obtained from a woman between 45 and 65 years old with acute or convalescent COVID-19.

The chain is built from TRBV7-8 and TRBJ1-3; no clear D. The CDR3 length is 16 residues. In germline, CDR1 is SGHVS, CDR2 FQNEAQ. Trimming removed 2 bases from V and 0 bases from J, with 11 bases in between. The CDR3 protein is CASSLPGVISGNTIYF. CDR3 bases: TGTGCCAGCAGCTTACCCGGGGTCATCTCTGGAAACACCATATATTTT.

The J gene is TRBJ1-1, the V gene TRBV19; 12 bases line up with TRBD1. The V and J ends lost 2 bases and 12 bases, in that order; junction bases with no gene match: 10. This CDR3 has 15 residues. The germline gives CDR1 LNHDA, CDR2 SQIVND (reference sequence). The DNA for the CDR3 is TGTGCCAGTAGTATAAGTACCGGGACAGGGGGCGCGTCTTTCTTT. It yields the protein CASSISTGTGGASFF.

The CDR3 nucleotides read TGCGCCAGCAGCCAAGTCCAGGGACAGGGGCACACTGAAGCTTTCTTT. This encodes CASSQVQGQGHTEAFF. This chain joins TRBV4-1 and TRBJ1-1; 10 bases are shared with TRBD1. Germline V gene data show CDR1 as MGHRA and CDR2 as YSYEKL. Trimming cost V 1 base and J 3 bases; bases outside gene matches: 5. This CDR3 spans 16 amino acids.

This sequence joins TRBV27 and TRBJ2-7; 8 bases match TRBD2. With 5 bases clipped from V and 1 base from J, the junction kept 1 base outside the gene matches. The CDR3 is 13 residues long. CDR1 MNHEY and CDR2 SMNVEV come from the germline V gene (reference sequence). This CDR3 is CASSRLASYEQYF. The DNA of the CDR3 is TGTGCCAGCAGTCGACTAGCGTCCTACGAGCAGTACTTC.

The chain couples TRBV18 to TRBJ2-1; D is perhaps TRBD2 (5 bases). The CDR3 runs 17 residues. V shed 0 bases and J shed 5 bases, with 17 bases lying between them. Germline V gene lookup returns CDR1 KGHSH and CDR2 LQKENI. CDR3 amino acids: CASSPPGSPPTNNEQFF. For the CDR3, the DNA is TGTGCCAGCTCACCACCGGGCAGCCCACCGACTAACAATGAGCAGTTCTTC.

The J gene is TRBJ2-3, the V gene TRBV6-5; 9 nucleotides align to TRBD1. The CDR3 is 16 residues long. With V trimmed by 2 bases and J by 2 bases, 5 bases remained unmatched. CDR1 and CDR2 from the germline V gene are MNHEY and SVGAGI. This chain's CDR3 is CASSYIGTGHTDTQYF. The CDR3 coding sequence is TGTGCCAGCAGTTACATCGGGACAGGGCACACAGATACGCAGTATTTT.

The V gene is TRBV7-9, the J gene TRBJ1-1; TRBD1 matches at 9 bases. The CDR3 covers 16 residues. Looked up from germline, CDR1 is SEHNR and CDR2 is FQNEAQ (reference sequence). J was trimmed by 6 bases and V by 1 base; bases with no gene match: 9. This chain's CDR3 is CASSLEAGQGFAEAFF. DNA of the CDR3: TGTGCCAGCAGCTTAGAAGCTGGACAGGGGTTCGCTGAAGCTTTCTTT.

This CDR3 is CASSSRAANEKLFF. The CDR3 DNA sequence: TGTGCCAGCAGCTCCAGGGCGGCTAATGAAAAACTGTTTTTT. J is TRBJ1-4 and V is TRBV5-5; D may be TRBD1 (5 bases). The CDR3 runs to 14 residues. The germline CDR1 and CDR2 sequences are SGHKS and YYEKEE (reference sequence). With 3 bases removed from V and 3 bases from J, the gap between germline ends came to 9 bases.

This chain uses TRBV7-9 with TRBJ1-1; D ambiguous. From germline, CDR1 is SEHNR and CDR2 FQNEAQ (reference sequence). CDR3 length: 13 residues. Between the trimmed V and J ends, which lost 4 bases and 1 base, there was a span of 7 bases. DNA of the CDR3: TGTGCCAGCAGCTACGGGGAGAACACTGAAGCTTTCTTT. Its translation: CASSYGENTEAFF.

The CDR3 bases are TGTGCCAGCAGGTACGGGAATTCACCCCTCCACTTT. It translates to CASRYGNSPLHF. This chain links TRBV2 with TRBJ1-6; D call uncertain. V was cut by 6 bases and J by 7 bases, with 7 bases left in between. The CDR3 contains 12 residues. Per germline, CDR1 SNHLY and CDR2 FYNNEI.

This sequence joins TRBV19 and TRBJ1-5; 8 bases fit TRBD1. There are 16 residues in the CDR3. Losses at the gene ends were 0 bases for V and 3 bases for J; bases not matched to a gene: 4. CDR1 LNHDA and CDR2 SQIVND come from the germline V gene (reference sequence). The CDR3 DNA reads TGTGCCAGTAGTATAGATAGGACAGGGAACAATCAGCCCCAGCATTTT. Translating gives CASSIDRTGNNQPQHF. Full variable domain (rest looked up from reference TRBV19 and TRBJ1-5): DGGITQSPKYLFRKEGQNVTLSCEQNLNHDAMYWYRQDPGQGLRLIYYSQIVNDFQKGDIAEGYSVSREKKESFPLTVTSAQKNPTAFYLCASSIDRTGNNQPQHFGDGTRLSIL.

The chain is built from TRBV2 and TRBJ2-6; 10 bases align to TRBD2. The CDR3 spans 18 residues. Germline CDR1 reads SNHLY; CDR2 reads FYNNEI. Trimming at V came to 4 bases and at J to 2 bases, leaving 8 bases not matched to a gene. The CDR3 spells CASSVRPAGGTGANVLTF. For the CDR3, the DNA is TGTGCCAGCAGTGTTAGGCCAGCGGGAGGGACTGGGGCCAACGTCCTGACTTTC.

The rearrangement links TRBV2 to TRBJ1-6; 7 nucleotides agree with TRBD1. Germline CDR1 and CDR2: SNHLY and FYNNEI. The CDR3 runs to 12 residues. After removal of 11 bases from V and 5 bases from J, the junction contained 3 bases not matched to a gene. The CDR3: CALQGNNSPLHF. The CDR3 nucleotides are TGTGCCCTACAGGGGAATAATTCACCCCTCCACTTT. Looking up the rest from reference TRBV2 and TRBJ1-6 gives the full variable domain: EPEVTQTPSHQVTQMGQEVILRCVPISNHLYFYWYRQILGQKVEFLVSFYNNEISEKSEIFDDQFSVERPDGSNFTLKIRSTKLEDSAMYFCALQGNNSPLHFGNGTRLTVT.

This clone occurred a few times. The CDR3 loop is CASSQRTVYGYTF. CDR3 bases: TGTGCCAGCAGCCAACGGACAGTCTATGGCTACACCTTC. The V and J genes are TRBV3-1 (or the pseudogene TRBV3-2) and TRBJ1-2; a possible D gene is TRBD1 (6 bases). The germline V and J ends were trimmed by 2 bases and 4 bases, with 8 bases remaining between them. Germline lookup yields CDR1 LGHDT and CDR2 YNNKEL (reference sequence). The CDR3 runs 13 residues.

The V gene is TRBV7-3, the J gene TRBJ2-1; 7 nucleotides match TRBD1. The CDR3 totals 15 residues. CDR1 and CDR2 from the germline V gene are SGHTA and FQGTGA. V gave up 3 bases and J gave up 2 bases; unmatched junction bases: 4. The CDR3 DNA is TGTGCCAGCAGCTTGACAGGGCCCCCCTACAATGAGCAGTTCTTC. Translating gives CASSLTGPPYNEQFF.

This chain connects TRBV6-5 to TRBJ1-6; the match to TRBD1 covers 9 bases. V lost 2 bases and J lost 9; bases outside the gene matches: 5. The CDR3 has 15 residues. Germline V lookup: CDR1 MNHEY, CDR2 SVGAGI. The DNA of the CDR3 is TGTGCCAGCAGTTACGGGACAGGGATTAGTTCACCCCTCCACTTT. Amino acids: CASSYGTGISSPLHF.

The genes are TRBV27 and TRBJ2-3, with a weak D call TRBD1 (5 bases). The germline CDR1 and CDR2 sequences are MNHEY and SMNVEV (reference sequence). The CDR3 is 14 amino acids. V lost 4 bases to trimming and J lost 3 bases, with 11 bases between them. CDR3 bases: TGTGCCAGCAGTTCGCAGACAGCTACAGATACGCAGTATTTT. Amino acids: CASSSQTATDTQYF.

The chain recombines TRBV2 with TRBJ2-2; TRBD1 aligns across 9 bases. This CDR3 contains 15 residues. V lost 6 bases, J lost 2 bases, and 4 bases stayed unmatched. Germline CDR1 is SNHLY and CDR2 is FYNNEI. The CDR3 protein is CASSPQGANTGELFF. CDR3 nucleotides: TGTGCCAGCAGCCCACAGGGGGCCAACACCGGGGAGCTGTTTTTT.

This sequence joins TRBV27 and TRBJ2-1; D might be TRBD2 (5 bases). Germline values: CDR1 MNHEY, CDR2 SMNVEV (reference sequence). Between the trimmed V and J ends, which lost 5 bases and 4 bases, there was a span of 15 bases. This CDR3 has 15 amino acids. The CDR3 DNA follows: TGTGCCAGCAGTATCCCGGGGATCGCTTACAATGAGCAGTTCTTC. Protein product: CASSIPGIAYNEQFF.

The chain links TRBV4-2 to TRBJ1-2; 8 bases match TRBD1. V shed 4 bases, J shed 4 bases, and the junction held 8 bases outside the gene matches. This CDR3 comprises 15 residues. CDR1 LGHNA and CDR2 YNFKEQ come from the germline V gene. The DNA of the CDR3 is TGTGCCAGCAGCCCCCAGGGGGCGCGGATCTATGGCTACACCTTC. It specifies CASSPQGARIYGYTF.